This T cell receptor beta chain was found in a study of early T cells in non-severe SARS-CoV-2 infection. Attachment of unique molecular identifiers to individual cDNA molecules was performed. TCRdb called the 5' RACE reads again in MiXCR, with one record for every CDR3 protein. The top ten hold 6.3% of the sample, which has roughly 30,000 distinct CDR3 sequences, over 3.5% seen once. This CDR3 contains 16 residues. The V segment lost 1 base and the J segment 4 bases; nucleotides outside the gene matches: 5. The germline gives CDR1 SGHRS, CDR2 YFSETQ. General study findings and limits: The study's VDJdb matching favored anti-spike CD8 responses and missed private and CD4 specificities.

This clonotype was detected only a few times. No antigen is known for it. The sequence came from an adult who was a healthcare worker with PCR-confirmed SARS-CoV-2 infection or an uninfected control (not recorded which). J is TRBJ2-6 and V is TRBV5-1; 7 positions agree with TRBD1. Sequencing input: whole blood. Here the CDR3 DNA reads TGCGCCAGCAGCTTGAGACAGGGTTCAGGGGCCAACGTCCTGACTTTC. Its protein is CASSLRQGSGANVLTF.